The next 12 T cell receptor beta chains were all read from a single sample in a study of T cell responses to AZD1222 COVID-19 vaccine (dated by TCRdb to 2020 to 2022). In the paper's terms, the time point label means: about 28 days (+/-7) after the second vaccine dose. The library was obtained by the immunoSEQ multiplex PCR assay. This immuneACCESS table, as held by TCRdb, lists in-frame sequences with V and J called but not all clones. Of the missing ones, under half trace to an unresolved V gene in checked studies; the others have no known cause. Here the sample has some 200,000 clones; 91% occur a single time. 1.5% to 2% of the sample is in the top ten clones. The material sequenced was peripheral blood, taken 28 days after the second AZD1222 dose. The receptors derive from an adult who received the AZD1222 COVID-19 vaccine.

The chain joins TRBV4-2 to TRBJ1-4; D is unresolved. V gave up 0 bases and J gave up 8 bases, with 10 bases separating them. Germline V lookup: CDR1 LGHNA, CDR2 YNFKEQ. The CDR3 spans 14 residues. CDR3 sequence reads: CASSQEDGREKLFF. As DNA, the CDR3 is TGTGCCAGCAGCCAAGAGGACGGACGAGAAAAACTGTTTTTT.

This sequence joins TRBV4-3 and TRBJ1-2, with D perhaps matching TRBD1 (5 bases). Germline-derived CDR1 and CDR2 are LGHNA and YSLEER. Trimming removed 4 bases at V and 8 bases at J, with 23 bases between. The CDR3 covers 16 residues. The CDR3 here is CASSPSYDRGLRGYTF. Written as DNA, the CDR3 is TGCGCCAGCAGCCCCTCCTATGACCGGGGCCTAAGGGGCTACACCTTC.

The chain carries TRBV18 and TRBJ2-1; the D gene is possibly TRBD1 (5 bases). The CDR3 runs 13 residues. Germline V lookup: CDR1 KGHSH, CDR2 LQKENI. V lost 3 bases and J 3 bases, leaving 6 bases between the germline ends. The CDR3 coding sequence is TGTGCCAGCTCACCGCAGGGCTACAATGAGCAGTTCTTC. Amino acids: CASSPQGYNEQFF.

This chain connects TRBV19 to TRBJ1-5, with D maybe TRBD1 (5 bases). CDR1 LNHDA and CDR2 SQIVND come from the germline V gene (reference sequence). Trimming cost V 6 bases and J 1 base, with 7 bases left between them. CDR3 length equals 13 residues. CDR3: CASSRQSNQPQHF. As DNA, the CDR3 is TGTGCCAGTAGCCGACAGAGCAATCAGCCCCAGCATTTT.

The chain carries TRBV18 and TRBJ2-5, with D hard to call. Deletions cut 5 bases from V and 3 bases from J, with 4 bases between. Germline V CDR1 and CDR2: KGHSH, LQKENI. The CDR3 spans 11 residues. The CDR3, as DNA: TGTGCCAGCTCAAACAAAGAGACCCAGTACTTC. Its translation: CASSNKETQYF.

In this sample, this clone turned up once. This rearrangement joins TRBV2 to TRBJ1-1; D uncertain. The CDR3 is made up of 14 amino acids. V lost 5 bases and J 0 bases, leaving 10 bases between the germline ends. Germline CDR1 reads SNHLY; CDR2 reads FYNNEI. CDR3 region: CASSRGVVNTEAFF. The DNA for the CDR3 is TGTGCCAGCAGTCGAGGCGTAGTGAACACTGAAGCTTTCTTT.

The rearrangement links TRBV29-1 to TRBJ1-2; no firm D call. With 6 bases removed from V and 3 bases from J, the gap between germline ends came to 11 bases. CDR3 length: 12 amino acids. Per germline, CDR1 SQVTM and CDR2 ANQGSEA. The DNA for the CDR3 is TGCAGCGTCGGACTGACGGACTATGGCTACACCTTC. This encodes CSVGLTDYGYTF.

J is TRBJ1-2 and V is TRBV6-5; the match to TRBD1 covers 7 bases. CDR1 and CDR2 from the germline V gene are MNHEY and SVGAGI. V trimming: 4 bases; J trimming: 4 bases; junction bases outside the gene matches: 6. This CDR3 comprises 14 residues. The chain's CDR3 is CASSSGTAFYGYTF. The CDR3 DNA reads TGTGCCAGCAGTTCCGGGACAGCTTTCTATGGCTACACCTTC.

The genes are TRBV29-1 and TRBJ1-2; tentatively, D is TRBD1 (6 bases). The V end lost 4 bases, the J end lost 6 bases, and 21 bases lay between the germline ends. This CDR3 is built from 15 residues. Germline lookup yields CDR1 SQVTM and CDR2 ANQGSEA. This CDR3 reads CSVGGTTGLLNGYTF. CDR3 DNA sequence: TGCAGCGTTGGAGGGACCACAGGGTTGTTAAATGGCTACACCTTC. Filled out from reference TRBV29-1 and TRBJ1-2, the complete variable domain reads SAVISQKPSRDICQRGTSLTIQCQVDSQVTMMFWYRQQPGQSLTLIATANQGSEATYESGFVIDKFPISRPNLTFSTLTVSNMSPEDSSIYLCSVGGTTGLLNGYTFGSGTRLTVV.

This clone came up a few times. The V and J genes are TRBV21-1 and TRBJ1-3. TRBV21-1 is reported as a pseudogene. This CDR3 is 16 amino acids long. CDR3 residues: CARGPEQTSIGNTIYF. The CDR3 nucleotides are TGTGCCAGGGGTCCAGAGCAGACGTCTATTGGAAACACCATATATTTT.

This chain links TRBV29-1 with TRBJ2-1, with 13 positions matching TRBD2. The CDR3 extends over 17 amino acids. CDR1 is SQVTM, CDR2 ANQGSEA, per germline. V gave up 5 bases and J gave up 0 bases; unmatched junction bases: 7. DNA of the CDR3: TGCAGCGTTACAGGACTAGCGGGGGTTAGCTCCTACAATGAGCAGTTCTTC. Translating gives CSVTGLAGVSSYNEQFF.

The genes are TRBV19 and TRBJ1-4, with TRBD1 as a possible D gene (5 bases). With 6 bases removed from V and 8 bases from J, the gap between germline ends came to 19 bases. The CDR3 covers 15 residues. Germline V gives CDR1 LNHDA, CDR2 SQIVND (reference sequence). The CDR3 loop reads CASRRQGGIKEKLFF. The CDR3 nucleotides read TGTGCCAGTAGGAGGCAGGGAGGGATAAAAGAAAAACTGTTTTTT.